The rows below give T cell receptor beta chains drawn from one sample of a study of T-cell memory formation after mild COVID-19. In TCRdb, the 5' RACE reads were re-called with MiXCR into one record per CDR3 protein. The data hold a few hundred thousand distinct CDR3 sequences, with approximately 19% observed a single time. Sequencing was done on a sample of PBMCs or a T cell subset sorted from them (not recorded which). The receptors were gathered from a man aged 18 to 29 who had mild COVID-19 (a few samples of this study predate the infection). Cell type and time point are not known. Each CDR3 is given with its conserved first and last residue. Fields, in order: clone size, J gene, D gene, V gene, CDR3 DNA, CDR3 protein. The D gene is left open where the match is weak. Clone size, where shown, is once, few, many, or a class for clones that have expanded.

size: NA; J: TRBJ1-4; D: TRBD1; V: TRBV4-1; DNA: TGCGCCAGCAGCCCCCGGCAGGGCAGGGGGGACGAAAAACTGTTTTTT; CDR3: CASSPRQGRGDEKLFF
size: few; J: TRBJ2-1; D: NA; V: TRBV4-3; DNA: TGCGCCAGCAGCCAAGATCGGGCGGGGCTCTCCTACAATGAGCAGTTCTTC; CDR3: CASSQDRAGLSYNEQFF
size: NA; J: TRBJ2-7; D: NA; V: TRBV4-1; DNA: TGCGCCAGCAGCCAAGAGACGGGGCAGGGCGCCTACGAGCAGTACTTC; CDR3: CASSQETGQGAYEQYF
size: few; J: TRBJ2-1; D: TRBD2; V: TRBV4-3; DNA: TGCGCCAGCAGCCAACGAGGAGCGGGGGGCAATGAGCAGTTCTTC; CDR3: CASSQRGAGGNEQFF
size: few; J: TRBJ1-2; D: TRBD1; V: TRBV29-1; DNA: TGCAGCGTTATTCAGGGGGAATCTGGCTACACCTTC; CDR3: CSVIQGESGYTF
size: few; J: TRBJ2-4; D: NA; V: TRBV10-2; DNA: TGCGCCAGCAAGGATCCAGCCAAAAACATTCAGTACTTC; CDR3: CASKDPAKNIQYF
size: few; J: TRBJ2-2; D: TRBD1; V: TRBV5-1; DNA: TGCGCCAGCAGCGGATCCCTCCGGGACAGGGTTCCCGGGGAGCTGTTTTTT; CDR3: CASSGSLRDRVPGELFF
size: many; J: TRBJ2-2; D: NA; V: TRBV7-6; DNA: TGTGCCAGCAGCTCGGGGACTAACACCGGGGAGCTGTTTTTT; CDR3: CASSSGTNTGELFF
size: NA; J: TRBJ1-1; D: NA; V: TRBV4-3; DNA: TGCGCCAGCAGCCACTTAGGATCGAACACTGAAGCTTTCTTT; CDR3: CASSHLGSNTEAFF
size: few; J: TRBJ2-5; D: TRBD1; V: TRBV7-2; DNA: TGTGCCAGCAGCTCGGGACAGCACCAAGAGACCCAGTACTTC; CDR3: CASSSGQHQETQYF
size: few; J: TRBJ1-1; D: TRBD1; V: TRBV12-3/TRBV12-4; DNA: TGTGCCAGCAGTCCCGACAGGGGAGGCGGGAACACTGAAGCTTTCTTT; CDR3: CASSPDRGGGNTEAFF
size: few; J: TRBJ2-1; D: NA; V: TRBV7-9; DNA: TGTGCCAGCAGCTTAGTGTCAGCGAGCTCCTACAATGAGCAGTTCTTC; CDR3: CASSLVSASSYNEQFF
size: few; J: TRBJ1-5; D: NA; V: TRBV5-1; DNA: TGCGCCAGCAGCTTGACTGGACAGCCTAATCAGCCCCAGCATTTT; CDR3: CASSLTGQPNQPQHF
size: NA; J: TRBJ2-3; D: TRBD2; V: TRBV18; DNA: TGTGCCAGCTCAGGTTTCACCGGGACTAGCGGGTATGCTAGCACAGATACGCAGTATTTT; CDR3: CASSGFTGTSGYASTDTQYF
size: NA; J: TRBJ2-2; D: TRBD1; V: TRBV12-3/TRBV12-4; DNA: TGTGCCAGCAGTGCGGACAGGGCCGGGGAGCTGTTTTTT; CDR3: CASSADRAGELFF
size: many; J: TRBJ2-1; D: NA; V: TRBV6-5; DNA: TGTGCCAGCAGATGGGGCTCCTACAATGAGCAGTTCTTC; CDR3: CASRWGSYNEQFF
size: NA; J: TRBJ1-4; D: NA; V: TRBV12-3/TRBV12-4; DNA: TGTGCCAGCAGCTCGAGGGATGGAAATGAAAAACTGTTTTTT; CDR3: CASSSRDGNEKLFF
size: few; J: TRBJ1-1; D: TRBD1; V: TRBV4-1; DNA: TGCGCCAGCAAAGACAGGGGACCAAACACTGAAGCTTTCTTT; CDR3: CASKDRGPNTEAFF
size: few; J: TRBJ1-1; D: NA; V: TRBV7-2; DNA: TGTGCCAGCAGAGACAGGCCCCTTAAAGCTTTCTTT; CDR3: CASRDRPLKAFF
size: NA; J: TRBJ1-1; D: NA; V: TRBV6-5; DNA: TGTGTGGCCGCCGCGCGACAAACCATGAACACTGAAGCTTTCTTT; CDR3: CVAAARQTMNTEAFF
size: NA; J: TRBJ2-7; D: NA; V: TRBV5-6; DNA: TGTGCCAGCCTACGGGACGGATACGAGCAGTACTTC; CDR3: CASLRDGYEQYF
size: few; J: TRBJ2-2; D: NA; V: TRBV12-3/TRBV12-4; DNA: TGTGCCAGCAGTTTGCCGGGGGCTGGTACCGGGGAGCTGTTTTTT; CDR3: CASSLPGAGTGELFF
size: NA; J: TRBJ2-5; D: NA; V: TRBV12-3/TRBV12-4; DNA: TGTGCCAGCAGTCCCCTACGGAGCGGAGGGGGAGAGACCCAGTACTTC; CDR3: CASSPLRSGGGETQYF
size: NA; J: TRBJ2-3; D: TRBD2; V: TRBV4-1; DNA: TGCGCCAGCAGCCAAAGAGCGGGGATTCAAGATACGCAGTATTTT; CDR3: CASSQRAGIQDTQYF
size: few; J: TRBJ1-1; D: NA; V: TRBV7-2; DNA: TGTGCCAGCACCCCCTCGGGGTTCTCCGAAGCTTTCTTT; CDR3: CASTPSGFSEAFF
size: few; J: TRBJ2-2; D: NA; V: TRBV7-2; DNA: TGTGCCAGCAGCTTAGGGCGGTCCGGGGAGCTGTTTTTT; CDR3: CASSLGRSGELFF
size: few; J: TRBJ2-7; D: TRBD1; V: TRBV20-1; DNA: TGCAGTGCTTCCGGGACAGGGCATGCGAATATACACTTC; CDR3: CSASGTGHANIHF
size: NA; J: TRBJ2-3; D: TRBD2; V: TRBV9; DNA: TGTGCCAGCAGCGTCGGACTAGCGGGGGCAGATACGCAGTATTTT; CDR3: CASSVGLAGADTQYF
size: few; J: TRBJ1-5; D: NA; V: TRBV5-1; DNA: TGCGCCAGCAGCTTGACAGGGTTCAATCAGCCCCAGCATTTT; CDR3: CASSLTGFNQPQHF
size: few; J: TRBJ2-7; D: NA; V: TRBV11-1; DNA: TGTGCCAGCAGCTACCGGGGCAGGGCGGCCTACGAGCAGTACTTC; CDR3: CASSYRGRAAYEQYF
size: many; J: TRBJ2-1; D: TRBD2; V: TRBV6-5; DNA: TGTGCCAGCAGTAGCGGGGGGGGTATGTTTGTAAATGAGCAGTTCTTC; CDR3: CASSSGGGMFVNEQFF
size: few; J: TRBJ1-2; D: NA; V: TRBV6-5; DNA: TGTGCCAGCAGTCCTCGGACAGAAAACTATGGCTACACCTTC; CDR3: CASSPRTENYGYTF
size: NA; J: TRBJ2-1; D: TRBD2; V: TRBV7-9; DNA: TGTGCCAGCAGCTCCTCGGGAGGTGAGCAGTTCTTC; CDR3: CASSSSGGEQFF
size: many; J: TRBJ2-1; D: NA; V: TRBV7-9; DNA: TGTGCCAGCAGCCCTGACAACAATGAGCAGTTCTTC; CDR3: CASSPDNNEQFF
size: few; J: TRBJ2-2; D: NA; V: TRBV5-5; DNA: TGTGCCAGCTCCCAGACCCGAGGACTAATCACCGGGGAGCTGTTTTTT; CDR3: CASSQTRGLITGELFF
size: NA; J: TRBJ2-5; D: NA; V: TRBV7-2; DNA: TGTGCCAGCATCGCGGGGCCTCAAGAGACCCAGTACTTC; CDR3: CASIAGPQETQYF
size: few; J: TRBJ2-2; D: NA; V: TRBV6-6; DNA: TGTGCCAGCTCTGCGGGGCTTACCGCGAACACCGGGGAGCTGTTTTTT; CDR3: CASSAGLTANTGELFF
size: few; J: TRBJ2-3; D: NA; V: TRBV7-2; DNA: TGTGCCAGCAGCTTAGGTATACACACAGATACGCAGTATTTT; CDR3: CASSLGIHTDTQYF
size: few; J: TRBJ2-7; D: NA; V: TRBV12-3/TRBV12-4; DNA: TGTGCCAGCAGGTCCAGGGCCGGGACTTCCGAGCAGTACTTC; CDR3: CASRSRAGTSEQYF
size: NA; J: TRBJ1-5; D: TRBD1; V: TRBV18; DNA: TGTGCCAGCTCACCAGACAGGGGTTGGAGCAATCAGCCCCAGCATTTT; CDR3: CASSPDRGWSNQPQHF
size: NA; J: TRBJ2-5; D: TRBD1; V: TRBV4-1; DNA: TGCGCCAGCAGCCAAGAATGGGACAGGGGGCCCCAGTACTTC; CDR3: CASSQEWDRGPQYF
size: NA; J: TRBJ1-2; D: TRBD1; V: TRBV10-3; DNA: TGTGCCATCAGTCACTTCGGACAGGCTATTTCCTCCTATGGCTACACCTTC; CDR3: CAISHFGQAISSYGYTF
size: NA; J: TRBJ1-1; D: NA; V: TRBV6-1; DNA: TGTGCCAGCAGTGACCAGGGGAAGGGAACGAACACTGAAGCTTTCTTT; CDR3: CASSDQGKGTNTEAFF
size: NA; J: TRBJ2-1; D: NA; V: TRBV20-1; DNA: TGCAGTGCTTGCTATGGACTGTCAAATGAGCAGTTCTTC; CDR3: CSACYGLSNEQFF
size: few; J: TRBJ1-2; D: NA; V: TRBV7-2; DNA: TGTGCCAGCAGTTTTACAGGAGGCCAAGCTAACTATGGCTACACCTTC; CDR3: CASSFTGGQANYGYTF
size: many; J: TRBJ1-3; D: NA; V: TRBV5-5; DNA: TGTGCCAGCAGCCCCGACCCTCACTCTGGAAACACCATATATTTT; CDR3: CASSPDPHSGNTIYF
size: NA; J: TRBJ1-5; D: NA; V: TRBV6-4; DNA: TGTGCCCCGGGGGTTCCAGGGAAGGGTCAGCCCCAGCATTTT; CDR3: CAPGVPGKGQPQHF
size: NA; J: TRBJ2-7; D: NA; V: TRBV7-9; DNA: TGTGCCAGCAGCTCGTGGAGCGGGCTCTACGAGCAGTACTTC; CDR3: CASSSWSGLYEQYF
size: NA; J: TRBJ2-1; D: NA; V: TRBV29-1; DNA: TGCAGCGTTGTCGGCAGGGTGTCCTACAATGAGCAGTTCTTC; CDR3: CSVVGRVSYNEQFF
size: NA; J: TRBJ1-6; D: TRBD1; V: TRBV6-5; DNA: TGTGCCAGCGGCCGGGACAGGGTTTTCTCACCCCTCCACTTT; CDR3: CASGRDRVFSPLHF